This TCR beta chain was recovered during a study of T-cell memory formation after mild COVID-19. Study-wide context: In these data, TCR clusters were largely donor specific. Study outcomes and limitations: A subset of responding clones appeared in pre-infection memory, suggesting cross-reactive memory joined.

TCRdb recomputed calls from the 5' RACE reads with MiXCR, one row per CDR3 protein. The data contain more than 400,000 distinct CDR3 sequences, roughly 18% of them singletons. Concerning this clonotype: Its antigen is unidentified.

V gave up 3 bases and J gave up 0 bases, with 14 bases separating them. Per germline, CDR1 LNHDA and CDR2 SQIVND (reference sequence). There are 16 residues in the CDR3. V and J are TRBV19 and TRBJ1-2; D call uncertain. The clonotype originates from an adult woman who had mild COVID-19 (a few samples of this study predate the infection). Cell type and time point are not known. The material sequenced was PBMCs or a T cell subset sorted from them (not recorded which). In DNA form, the CDR3 reads TGTGCCAGTAGTATCGGTTTCAGATCAGCTAACTATGGCTACACCTTC. As protein: CASSIGFRSANYGYTF. The whole variable domain, remainder taken from reference TRBV19 and TRBJ1-2, is DGGITQSPKYLFRKEGQNVTLSCEQNLNHDAMYWYRQDPGQGLRLIYYSQIVNDFQKGDIAEGYSVSREKKESFPLTVTSAQKNPTAFYLCASSIGFRSANYGYTFGSGTRLTVV.